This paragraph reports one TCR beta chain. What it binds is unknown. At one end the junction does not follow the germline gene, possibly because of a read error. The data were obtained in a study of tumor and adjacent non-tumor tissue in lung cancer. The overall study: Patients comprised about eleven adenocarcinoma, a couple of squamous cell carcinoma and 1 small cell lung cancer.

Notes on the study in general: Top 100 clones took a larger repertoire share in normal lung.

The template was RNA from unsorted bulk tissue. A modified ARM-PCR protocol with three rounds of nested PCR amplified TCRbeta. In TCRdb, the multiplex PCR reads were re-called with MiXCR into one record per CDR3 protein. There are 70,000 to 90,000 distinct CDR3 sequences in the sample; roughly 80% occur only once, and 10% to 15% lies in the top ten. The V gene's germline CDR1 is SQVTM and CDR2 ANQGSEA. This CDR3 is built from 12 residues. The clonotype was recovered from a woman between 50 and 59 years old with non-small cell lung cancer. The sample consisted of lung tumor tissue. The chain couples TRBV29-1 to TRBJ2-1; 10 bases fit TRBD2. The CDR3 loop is CNVEQGLASLFF. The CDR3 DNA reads TGCAACGTTGAACAGGGACTAGCGAGTCTGTTCTTC.